These 25 T cell receptor beta chains came from one sample sequenced in a study of cytomegalovirus exposure and HLA in healthy donors. Sequenced by immunoSEQ multiplex PCR; TCRdb stores in-frame clones only, minus some. The sample includes more than 120,000 clones, about 87% of them seen just once. Source material: PBMCs. Receptor source: a man between 18 and 29 years old in good health and CMV-seropositive.

This clone is a singleton in its sample. V is TRBV9 and J is TRBJ2-5, with 11 bases aligning to TRBD1. The CDR3 has 14 amino acids. Unmatched junction bases numbered 4, after V lost 4 bases and J lost 5 bases. Germline V gene data show CDR1 as SGDLS and CDR2 as YYNGEE. This CDR3 reads CASSMGQGGETQYF. The CDR3 DNA sequence: TGTGCCAGCAGCATGGGACAGGGGGGGGAGACCCAGTACTTC. The full variable domain, its missing parts supplied by reference TRBV9 and TRBJ2-5, is DSGVTQTPKHLITATGQRVTLRCSPRSGDLSVYWYQQSLDQGLQFLIQYYNGEERAKGNILERFSAQQFPDLHSELNLSSLELGDSALYFCASSMGQGGETQYFGPGTRLLVL.

This chain uses TRBV18 with TRBJ2-7, with 11 bases that match TRBD2. The length of the CDR3 is 14 residues. Germline V gene lookup returns CDR1 KGHSH and CDR2 LQKENI. With 3 bases clipped from V and 5 bases from J, the junction kept 3 bases outside the gene matches. The CDR3 reads CASSPGTSGDEQYF. The CDR3, as DNA: TGTGCCAGCTCACCCGGGACTAGCGGAGACGAGCAGTACTTC.

The chain couples TRBV6-1 to TRBJ1-3; D not certain. The V and J ends lost 4 bases and 2 bases respectively, with 15 bases between them. The germline gives CDR1 MNHNS, CDR2 SASEGT. This CDR3 spans 16 amino acids. The CDR3 sequence: CASSGGPTATGNTIYF. CDR3 bases: TGTGCCAGCAGTGGAGGTCCGACCGCAACTGGAAACACCATATATTTT.

The rearrangement uses TRBV5-1 and TRBJ2-3, with D tentatively TRBD1 (6 bases). V lost 3 bases and J 2 bases, leaving 10 bases between the germline ends. Germline-derived CDR1 and CDR2 are SGHRS and YFSETQ. This CDR3 contains 14 residues. The CDR3 loop is CASSSRTDTDTQYF. For the CDR3, the DNA is TGCGCCAGCAGCTCAAGGACAGACACAGATACGCAGTATTTT.

This chain links TRBV7-2 with TRBJ2-3; the D gene is possibly TRBD1 (6 bases). Germline-derived CDR1 and CDR2 are SGHTA and FQGNSA. V dropped 6 bases and J dropped 1 base, with 14 bases sitting between them. This CDR3 has 15 residues. CDR3 bases: TGTGCCAGCAGTCCCGTTGGACAGCGCACAGATACGCAGTATTTT. It specifies CASSPVGQRTDTQYF.

The V call is TRBV2, the J call TRBJ1-2; TRBD1 aligns across 7 bases. The V gene end was trimmed by 9 bases and the J gene end by 5 bases; junction bases not matched to a gene: 12. The CDR3 runs 14 residues. Germline CDR1 is SNHLY and CDR2 is FYNNEI. Here the CDR3 reads CASEGQQGLYGYTF. The CDR3 DNA sequence: TGTGCCAGTGAGGGACAGCAGGGGTTGTATGGCTACACCTTC.

V is TRBV6-1 and J is TRBJ2-7; D may be TRBD2 (6 bases). Germline V gene data show CDR1 as MNHNS and CDR2 as SASEGT. The CDR3 extends over 13 amino acids. Trimming removed 7 bases at V and 4 bases at J, with 14 bases between. The CDR3 DNA is TGTGCCAGCAATCCGACTAGGCAGTACGAGCAGTACTTC. Protein product: CASNPTRQYEQYF.

J is TRBJ2-1 and V is TRBV29-1; TRBD1 matches at 10 bases. This CDR3 is 16 amino acids long. In germline, CDR1 is SQVTM, CDR2 ANQGSEA. The ends lost 3 bases at V and 3 bases at J; junction bases unmatched: 8. DNA for the CDR3: TGCAGCGTTGAGTGGTGGGGACAGGGGAGCTACAATGAGCAGTTCTTC. Translation: CSVEWWGQGSYNEQFF.

V is TRBV5-1 and J is TRBJ1-3; D is unclear. V lost 4 bases to trimming and J lost 0 bases, with 8 bases between them. Looked up from germline, CDR1 is SGHRS and CDR2 is YFSETQ. The CDR3 totals 14 residues. CDR3 in DNA: TGCGCCAGCAGCCCCGGTGGCTCTGGAAACACCATATATTTT. Amino acids: CASSPGGSGNTIYF.

The rearrangement links TRBV15 to TRBJ2-5, with D unresolved. The CDR3 sequence is 13 residues long. Germline lookup yields CDR1 LNHNV and CDR2 YYDKDF (reference sequence). Between the trimmed V and J ends, which lost 1 base and 3 bases, there was a span of 6 bases. The CDR3 DNA reads TGTGCCACCAGCAGAGTGTATGAAGAGACCCAGTACTTC. It translates to CATSRVYEETQYF.

V and J are TRBV14 and TRBJ1-3; D might be TRBD1 (6 bases). CDR1 and CDR2 (germline): SGHDN, FVKESK. The CDR3 loop spans 14 amino acids. The V gene lost 5 bases and the J gene lost 0 bases, with 8 bases spanning the gap. The CDR3 sequence: CASSLGGSGNTIYF. The CDR3 DNA sequence: TGTGCCAGCAGCTTAGGGGGCTCTGGAAACACCATATATTTT.

The chain uses TRBV6-5 and TRBJ1-1; D gene uncertain. Germline CDR1 is MNHEY and CDR2 is SVGAGI. The CDR3 sequence is 14 residues long. Trimming removed 0 bases at V and 8 bases at J, with 13 bases between. The CDR3 region is CASSYSTSGREAFF. Written as DNA, the CDR3 is TGTGCCAGCAGTTACTCGACCTCCGGCAGGGAAGCTTTCTTT.

V usage is TRBV5-5 and J usage is TRBJ2-2; TRBD2 aligns across 9 bases. The CDR3 extends over 16 amino acids. Trimming took 5 bases from V and 6 from J; bases not matched to a gene: 11. The germline V gene has CDR1 SGHKS and CDR2 YYEKEE (reference sequence). This CDR3 is CASSSGRREGSGELFF. The CDR3 DNA sequence: TGTGCCAGCAGTTCGGGTCGGCGGGAGGGATCCGGGGAGCTGTTTTTT.

This clone was counted a few times. V usage is TRBV19 and J usage is TRBJ1-5, with 8 bases matching TRBD1. The trim removed 7 bases at V and 4 bases at J, leaving 9 bases unmatched. The CDR3 runs to 15 residues. Per germline, CDR1 LNHDA and CDR2 SQIVND (reference sequence). Written as DNA, the CDR3 is TGTGCCAGTACGGCCGGGGACAGGCCAAATCAGCCCCAGCATTTT. Encoded protein: CASTAGDRPNQPQHF.

The count of this clone is one. CDR3 loop: CASSRIGVASGQSGGGRDGYTF. CDR3 nucleotide sequence: TGTGCCAGCAGCCGAATCGGCGTAGCATCCGGACAGAGCGGGGGGGGGCGCGATGGCTACACCTTC. The chain carries TRBV4-2 and TRBJ1-2; maybe TRBD1 (6 bases). V shed 4 bases and J shed 6 bases, with 39 bases lying between them. The germline gives CDR1 LGHNA, CDR2 YNFKEQ. The CDR3 consists of 22 residues.

The chain uses TRBV2 and TRBJ2-1, with D possibly TRBD2 on 6 matching bases. The CDR3 loop spans 14 amino acids. Trimming pared 7 bases from V and 5 bases from J, leaving 15 bases between. Germline V gives CDR1 SNHLY, CDR2 FYNNEI. CDR3 bases: TGTGCCAGCACCAAAGGGGCGGGAAACAATGAGCAGTTCTTC. It specifies CASTKGAGNNEQFF.

The V call is TRBV5-4, the J call TRBJ1-4, with 10 nucleotides matching TRBD1. This CDR3 comprises 16 residues. In germline, CDR1 is SGHNT, CDR2 YYREEE (reference sequence). The V gene end was trimmed by 4 bases and the J gene end by 8 bases; junction bases not matched to a gene: 11. The CDR3 loop reads CASSPGAETGGEKLFF. CDR3 coding DNA: TGTGCCAGCAGCCCCGGGGCGGAGACAGGGGGCGAAAAACTGTTTTTT.

The CDR3 coding sequence is TGTGCCAGCAGCTTAGTTCGACAGGGGCAAAGCCTTAACTATGGCTACACCTTC. It yields the protein CASSLVRQGQSLNYGYTF. The chain has TRBV11-2 and TRBJ1-2; 8 bases are shared with TRBD1. Germline values: CDR1 SGHAT, CDR2 FQNNGV. J gave up 1 base and V 1 base, and 11 bases lay outside the gene matches. The CDR3 has 18 residues.

The chain has TRBV19 and TRBJ2-1, with 11 bases matching TRBD2. The CDR3 totals 15 residues. J was trimmed by 3 bases and V by 6 bases; bases with no gene match: 4. Germline CDR1 reads LNHDA; CDR2 reads SQIVND (reference sequence). CDR3 residues: CASSTGTSGYNEQFF. DNA of the CDR3: TGTGCCAGTAGCACCGGGACTAGCGGCTACAATGAGCAGTTCTTC.

The J gene is TRBJ2-7, the V gene TRBV19; the match to TRBD1 covers 7 bases. Germline values: CDR1 LNHDA, CDR2 SQIVND (reference sequence). The ends lost 3 bases at V and 6 bases at J; junction bases unmatched: 8. This CDR3 comprises 14 residues. DNA of the CDR3: TGTGCCAGTAGTATCCGGGACAGATGGGGCGAGCAGTACTTC. It is translated as CASSIRDRWGEQYF.

This rearrangement joins TRBV2 to TRBJ2-1; D might be TRBD1 (6 bases). CDR1 is SNHLY, CDR2 FYNNEI, per germline. This CDR3 is built from 12 residues. Trimming pared 8 bases from V and 10 bases from J, leaving 15 bases between. Written as DNA, the CDR3 is TGTGCCAGCTACTACAGGGTCTGGGAGCAGTTCTTC. This translates into CASYYRVWEQFF.

This sequence joins TRBV5-6 and TRBJ1-2; 7 bases map to TRBD1. The junction had 7 bases not matched to a gene; V was cut back by 3 bases and J by 8 bases. This CDR3 has 13 amino acids. CDR1 is SGHDT, CDR2 YYEEEE, per germline. CDR3 in amino acids: CASSWRTGRGYTF. CDR3 coding DNA: TGTGCCAGCAGCTGGAGGACAGGACGGGGCTACACCTTC.

This clone was detected only a few times. V and J are TRBV4-2 and TRBJ2-3; TRBD1 might be the D (6 bases). The CDR3 runs to 15 residues. Trimming stripped 0 bases from V and 1 base from J, with 8 bases between. CDR1 is LGHNA, CDR2 YNFKEQ, per germline. In nucleotides, the CDR3 is TGTGCCAGCAGCCAAGAGTACAGGGGCACAGATACGCAGTATTTT. Encoded protein: CASSQEYRGTDTQYF.

This clone was recorded only once. The chain uses TRBV5-1 and TRBJ1-1; 9 nucleotides align to TRBD1. Germline V gives CDR1 SGHRS, CDR2 YFSETQ. This CDR3 contains 15 residues. The J segment lost 1 base and the V segment lost 0 bases, leaving 1 base of the junction unmatched. The CDR3 loop reads CASSLGTGANTEAFF. The CDR3 DNA sequence: TGCGCCAGCAGCTTGGGGACAGGGGCGAACACTGAAGCTTTCTTT. Full variable domain (rest looked up from reference TRBV5-1 and TRBJ1-1): KAGVTQTPRYLIKTRGQQVTLSCSPISGHRSVSWYQQTPGQGLQFLFEYFSETQRNKGNFPGRFSGRQFSNSRSEMNVSTLELGDSALYLCASSLGTGANTEAFFGQGTRLTVV.

This clone was detected once. The J gene is TRBJ1-3, the V gene TRBV4-1; D gene unclear. This CDR3 has 15 amino acids. The germline V gene encodes CDR1 MGHRA and CDR2 YSYEKL. Trimming removed 1 base from V and 6 bases from J, with 13 bases in between. Here the CDR3 reads CASSQVEGSPNTIYF. In DNA, the CDR3 is TGCGCCAGCAGCCAAGTGGAGGGATCCCCAAACACCATATATTTT.